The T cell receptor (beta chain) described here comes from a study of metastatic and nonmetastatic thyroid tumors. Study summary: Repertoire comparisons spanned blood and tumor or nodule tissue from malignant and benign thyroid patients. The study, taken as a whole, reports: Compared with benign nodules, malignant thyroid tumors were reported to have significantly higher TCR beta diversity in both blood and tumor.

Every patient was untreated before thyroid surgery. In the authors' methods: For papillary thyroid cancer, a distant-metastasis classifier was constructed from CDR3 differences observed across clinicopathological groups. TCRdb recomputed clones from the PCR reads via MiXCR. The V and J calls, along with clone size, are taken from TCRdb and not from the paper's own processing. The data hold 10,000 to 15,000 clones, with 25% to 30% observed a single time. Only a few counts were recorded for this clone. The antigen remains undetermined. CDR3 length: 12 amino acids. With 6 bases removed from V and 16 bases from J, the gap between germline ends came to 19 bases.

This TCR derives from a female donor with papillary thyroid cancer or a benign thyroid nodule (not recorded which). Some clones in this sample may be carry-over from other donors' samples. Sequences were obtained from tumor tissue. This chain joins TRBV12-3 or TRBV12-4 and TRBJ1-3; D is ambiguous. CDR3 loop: CASRPQALHLYF. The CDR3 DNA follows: TGTGCCAGCAGACCCCAGGCTCTACACCTGTATTTT.